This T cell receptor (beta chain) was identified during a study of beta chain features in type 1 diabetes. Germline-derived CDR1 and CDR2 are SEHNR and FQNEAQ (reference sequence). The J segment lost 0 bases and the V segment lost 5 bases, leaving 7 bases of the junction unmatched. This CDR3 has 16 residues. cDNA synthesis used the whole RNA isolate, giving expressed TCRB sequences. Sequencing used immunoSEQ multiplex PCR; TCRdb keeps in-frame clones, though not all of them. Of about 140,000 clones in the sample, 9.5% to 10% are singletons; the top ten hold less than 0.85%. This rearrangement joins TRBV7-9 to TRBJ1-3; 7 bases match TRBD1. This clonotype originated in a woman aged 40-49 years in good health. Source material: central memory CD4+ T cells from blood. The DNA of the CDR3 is TGTGCCAGCAGCCCCAGACAGGGAAGCTCTGGAAACACCATATATTTT. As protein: CASSPRQGSSGNTIYF.